The 9 T cell receptor beta chains listed next were all sequenced from one sample in a study of cytomegalovirus exposure and HLA in healthy donors. Both 60 Vbeta primers and 13 Jbeta primers went into the PCR. Here immunoSEQ multiplex PCR was the method, and the copy in TCRdb shows in-frame clones only, minus some. The data show over 100,000 clones, 76% seen once. Sequenced: PBMCs. The source of these receptors is a female donor in good health and CMV-seropositive.

The rearrangement uses TRBV2 and TRBJ2-5; D is undetermined. The CDR3 length is 13 residues. Looked up from germline, CDR1 is SNHLY and CDR2 is FYNNEI. Between the trimmed V and J ends, which lost 3 bases and 5 bases, there was a span of 10 bases. The CDR3 DNA is TGTGCCAGCAGTGACGGTCAAGTGGAGACCCAGTACTTC. Its translation: CASSDGQVETQYF.

The chain has TRBV5-1 and TRBJ2-1, with 7 bases matching TRBD1. Unmatched junction bases numbered 12, after V lost 4 bases and J lost 8 bases. Germline lookup yields CDR1 SGHRS and CDR2 YFSETQ. CDR3 size: 15 residues. The CDR3 nucleotides are TGCGCCAGCAGCGTTGAGGGGGCCGAGTGGGATGAGCAGTTCTTC. Protein: CASSVEGAEWDEQFF.

The V and J genes are TRBV18 and TRBJ2-1; D is unclear. Germline assignment: CDR1 KGHSH and CDR2 LQKENI. The CDR3 extends over 16 amino acids. V dropped 0 bases and J dropped 0 bases, with 9 bases sitting between them. Here the CDR3 DNA reads TGTGCCAGCTCACCACCGAGGCAGAGCTCCTACAATGAGCAGTTCTTC. As protein: CASSPPRQSSYNEQFF. The entire variable domain, with the rest obtained from reference TRBV18 and TRBJ2-1, is as follows: NAGVMQNPRHLVRRRGQEARLRCSPMKGHSHVYWYRQLPEEGLKFMVYLQKENIIDESGMPKERFSAEFPKEGPSILRIQQVVRGDSAAYFCASSPPRQSSYNEQFFGPGTRLTVL.

This chain joins TRBV7-9 and TRBJ1-1, with TRBD1 matching over 9 bases. The CDR3 consists of 14 residues. Losses at the gene ends were 2 bases for V and 7 bases for J; bases not matched to a gene: 5. From germline, CDR1 is SEHNR and CDR2 FQNEAQ (reference sequence). For the CDR3, the DNA is TGTGCCAGCAGCTTACCGACAGGGGGGGGTGAAGCTTTCTTT. It encodes CASSLPTGGGEAFF.

The chain uses TRBV7-6 and TRBJ1-4; maybe TRBD1 (6 bases). CDR3 size: 15 residues. Trimming removed 5 bases at V and 7 bases at J, with 17 bases between. Germline V CDR1 and CDR2: SGHVS, FNYEAQ. The CDR3 loop is CASSRLQGIGEKLFF. In DNA form, the CDR3 reads TGTGCCAGCAGCCGCCTACAGGGTATAGGTGAAAAACTGTTTTTT.

The chain combines TRBV18 with TRBJ2-5, with D maybe TRBD1 (6 bases). With 5 bases removed from V and 2 bases from J, the gap between germline ends came to 9 bases. The length of the CDR3 is 13 residues. Per germline, CDR1 KGHSH and CDR2 LQKENI. The CDR3 DNA reads as TGTGCCAGCTCAACGGACAGTCAAGAGACCCAGTACTTC. Translating it yields CASSTDSQETQYF.

The chain recombines TRBV2 with TRBJ2-1; TRBD2 matches 14 bases. This CDR3 region has 13 residues. V was pared by 8 bases and J by 9 bases, with 3 bases of the junction left unmatched. Germline CDR1 reads SNHLY; CDR2 reads FYNNEI. CDR3 loop: CASGGLAGAEQFF. DNA of the CDR3: TGTGCCAGCGGGGGACTAGCGGGAGCTGAGCAGTTCTTC.

This chain links TRBV30 with TRBJ2-7, with D perhaps matching TRBD2 (6 bases). V was cut by 4 bases and J by 4 bases, with 11 bases left in between. The CDR3 sequence is 12 residues long. From germline, CDR1 is GTSNPN and CDR2 SVGIG (reference sequence). The CDR3 DNA follows: TGTGCCTGGAACCGTGGGGGGTACGAGCAGTACTTC. It is translated as CAWNRGGYEQYF.

V and J are TRBV5-4 and TRBJ2-1, with D tentatively TRBD2 (5 bases). The CDR3 is 13 residues long. The V gene's germline CDR1 is SGHNT and CDR2 YYREEE (reference sequence). The V gene lost 3 bases and the J gene lost 10 bases, with 14 bases spanning the gap. CDR3 sequence reads: CASSSSATGEQFF. CDR3 nucleotides: TGTGCCAGCAGCTCCTCCGCCACGGGGGAGCAGTTCTTC.